This entry lists 4 T cell receptor beta chains sequenced from one sample in a study of shared clonotypes between healthy human individuals. Method: immunoSEQ multiplex PCR; TCRdb's copy keeps in-frame clones and lacks some. The sample yields some 1,600,000 clones, about 98% seen once. Sequenced sample: naive CD4+ T cells sorted from blood. As to subset: CD45RA+ positively selected. The receptors were gathered from a man aged 30 to 45 in good health.

The chain links TRBV7-3 to TRBJ2-2, with 8 bases aligning to TRBD1. Germline V lookup: CDR1 SGHTA, CDR2 FQGTGA. The length of the CDR3 is 18 residues. With 5 bases clipped from V and 4 bases from J, the junction kept 15 bases outside the gene matches. CDR3: CASSPSGWTGFGTGELFF. In DNA, the CDR3 is TGTGCCAGCAGCCCATCCGGATGGACAGGGTTCGGCACCGGGGAGCTGTTTTTT.

The chain links TRBV5-1 to TRBJ2-5; 8 bases line up with TRBD2. CDR1 is SGHRS, CDR2 YFSETQ, per germline. The J segment lost 1 base and the V segment lost 4 bases, leaving 6 bases of the junction unmatched. CDR3 size: 15 residues. This CDR3 is CASSTLAGFQETQYF. The DNA for the CDR3 is TGCGCCAGCAGCACATTAGCGGGGTTCCAAGAGACCCAGTACTTC.

The rearrangement joins TRBV10-1 to TRBJ2-1; D might be TRBD2 (5 bases). V lost 5 bases, J lost 5 bases, and 10 bases lay in between. The CDR3 consists of 13 residues. CDR1 is WNHNN and CDR2 is SYGVQD in the germline V gene (reference sequence). CDR3 sequence reads: CASSFIGDNEQFF. As DNA, the CDR3 is TGCGCCAGCAGTTTTATCGGGGACAATGAGCAGTTCTTC.

The chain combines TRBV18 with TRBJ1-4, with D unclear. The CDR3 extends over 17 amino acids. Per germline, CDR1 KGHSH and CDR2 LQKENI. Trimming removed 1 base from V and 5 bases from J, with 17 bases in between. CDR3 protein: CASSPQSLRAKNEKLFF. The CDR3 coding sequence is TGTGCCAGCTCACCACAAAGCCTGAGGGCAAAAAATGAAAAACTGTTTTTT.